The source of this T cell receptor beta chain is a study of CD8 T cells in ankylosing spondylitis. Findings of the study overall: In ankylosing spondylitis blood, a motif of roughly 8 highly homologous TCR beta variants appeared characteristic. Earlier reports found some motif variants in synovial fluid and blood in reactive arthritis.

The TCR beta libraries were generated through quantitative 5'-RACE incorporating molecular barcodes. One entry per CDR3 protein results from TCRdb running MiXCR on the 5' RACE reads. The sample shows 300,000 to 350,000 distinct CDR3 sequences, 20% to 25% of them seen only once. V lost 5 bases, J lost 1 base, and 3 bases stayed unmatched. The V gene's germline CDR1 is MNHEY and CDR2 SVGEGT. The CDR3 is 15 amino acids. Many counts were recorded for this clonotype. Its antigen is as yet unknown. J is TRBJ2-1 and V is TRBV6-2 or TRBV6-3; 9 bases line up with TRBD1. The clonotype was recovered from a female donor with ankylosing spondylitis or in good health (not recorded which). Specimen: blood, either unsorted or a sorted T cell fraction (not recorded which). The CDR3 DNA sequence: TGTGCCAGCAGTCGCGGGACAGGGTCCTACAATGAGCAGTTCTTC. Translated: CASSRGTGSYNEQFF.